The 19 T cell receptor beta chains below were found in one sample sequenced in a study of early T cells in non-severe SARS-CoV-2 infection. TCRdb processed the 5' RACE reads anew with MiXCR; each CDR3 protein has one entry. The profile covers roughly 53,000 distinct CDR3 sequences, with 9% to 15% appearing a single time and over 2.5% taken by the ten largest. The sample was whole blood, taken at baseline. All receptors come from an adult who was a healthcare worker with PCR-confirmed SARS-CoV-2 infection or an uninfected control (not recorded which).

This chain links TRBV28 with TRBJ2-7; 16 nucleotides align to TRBD2. This CDR3 has 17 amino acids. With 1 base clipped from V and 9 bases from J, the junction kept 9 bases outside the gene matches. Germline V gene data show CDR1 as MDHEN and CDR2 as SYDVKM. CDR3 amino acids: CASSLSGTSGRAKVQYF. The DNA of the CDR3 is TGTGCCAGCAGTTTATCCGGGACTAGCGGGAGGGCCAAAGTGCAGTACTTC.

This clonotype was observed a few times. The CDR3 region has the DNA TGTGCCAGCAGCCGGTGGACAGAACCCTACGAGCAGTACTTC. Encoded protein: CASSRWTEPYEQYF. V usage is TRBV3-1 and J usage is TRBJ2-7, with D tentatively TRBD1 (6 bases). The germline V and J ends were trimmed by 4 bases and 2 bases, with 12 bases remaining between them. The CDR3 extends over 14 amino acids. The V gene's germline CDR1 is LGHDT and CDR2 YNNKEL (reference sequence).

At least ten counts were recorded for this clonotype. The V gene is TRBV6-5, the J gene TRBJ1-4; D is possibly TRBD1 (5 bases). Germline V gene sequence: CDR1 MNHEY, CDR2 SVGAGI. V was pared by 10 bases and J by 8 bases, with 14 bases between. CDR3 length: 12 amino acids. The CDR3: CATAGLEEKLFF. The CDR3 DNA sequence: TGTGCCACGGCAGGGCTAGAGGAAAAACTGTTTTTT.

This clonotype was recorded a few times. The V and J genes are TRBV18 and TRBJ2-7; tentative D call: TRBD1 (6 bases). Germline V CDR1 and CDR2: KGHSH, LQKENI. This CDR3 is built from 12 residues. The ends were cut back, 2 bases at V and 9 bases at J, with 11 bases in the middle. The CDR3 DNA is TGTGCCAGCTCACCATTCCCAGGGGCGCAGTACTTC. Translating gives CASSPFPGAQYF.

The CDR3 DNA reads TGTGCCACCAGTGACCCGAGGACAGCCCAAGAGACCCAGTACTTC. As protein: CATSDPRTAQETQYF. The chain joins TRBV24-1 to TRBJ2-5; the D gene is possibly TRBD1 (6 bases). V gave up 4 bases and J gave up 1 base, with 12 bases separating them. CDR1 is KGHDR, CDR2 SFDVKD, per germline. The CDR3 sequence is 15 residues long.

The chain combines TRBV12-3 or TRBV12-4 with TRBJ1-1; 9 nucleotides line up with TRBD1. The junction had 7 bases not matched to a gene; V was cut back by 7 bases and J by 4 bases. This CDR3 comprises 14 residues. For the CDR3, the DNA is TGTGCCAGCACCAACGGACAGGGGTTCACTGAAGCTTTCTTT. Its translation is CASTNGQGFTEAFF.

The table lists this clonotype with many counts. The chain uses TRBV9 and TRBJ2-6; 7 bases map to TRBD2. The ends lost 4 bases at V and 4 bases at J; junction bases unmatched: 14. Looked up from germline, CDR1 is SGDLS and CDR2 is YYNGEE. The CDR3 extends over 18 amino acids. CDR3 DNA sequence: TGTGCCAGCAGCCCCCCCCTTGCGGGAGTTTGGGGGGCCAACGTCCTGACTTTC. It codes for CASSPPLAGVWGANVLTF.

By share, this clonotype counts as medium-sized. The rearrangement joins TRBV28 to TRBJ2-1; the match to TRBD2 covers 14 bases. CDR3 length: 19 amino acids. Losses at the gene ends were 2 bases for V and 7 bases for J; bases not matched to a gene: 13. Looked up from germline, CDR1 is MDHEN and CDR2 is SYDVKM. The CDR3 reads CASSLTGWGLAGEGNEQFF. CDR3 in DNA: TGTGCCAGCAGTTTAACAGGCTGGGGACTAGCGGGAGAAGGGAATGAGCAGTTCTTC.

The chain carries TRBV7-2 and TRBJ2-7; no reliable D call. The V end was cut by 6 bases, the J end by 5 bases, with 8 bases between. Germline values: CDR1 SGHTA, CDR2 FQGNSA. The CDR3 is made up of 11 amino acids. The CDR3 protein is CASSQNHEQYF. In nucleotides, the CDR3 is TGTGCCAGCAGTCAGAACCACGAGCAGTACTTC.

This clonotype was seen ten or more times. The rearrangement joins TRBV20-1 to TRBJ2-1, with 8 positions matching TRBD2. The CDR3 spans 13 residues. Trimming at V came to 5 bases and at J to 9 bases, leaving 9 bases not matched to a gene. Per germline, CDR1 DFQATT and CDR2 SNEGSKA (reference sequence). CDR3 DNA: TGCAGTGCTGAGCGGCGACTAGCGCCTGAGCAGTTCTTC. It is translated as CSAERRLAPEQFF.

There are many counts of this clonotype. The V call is TRBV28, the J call TRBJ2-3; 7 bases fit TRBD1. The CDR3 has 15 amino acids. CDR1 MDHEN and CDR2 SYDVKM come from the germline V gene. V lost 6 bases, J lost 4 bases, and 10 bases stayed unmatched. The CDR3 coding sequence is TGTGCCAGCAGCTACGGGACAGCACGCTCAGATACGCAGTATTTT. Its translation: CASSYGTARSDTQYF.

This clonotype showed up many times. This chain connects TRBV2 to TRBJ2-7; maybe TRBD2 (6 bases). CDR3 length: 12 residues. CDR1 SNHLY and CDR2 FYNNEI come from the germline V gene. V lost 6 bases to trimming and J lost 1 base, with 7 bases between them. DNA of the CDR3: TGTGCCAGCAGGCGGGATTCCTACGAGCAGTACTTC. Encoded protein: CASRRDSYEQYF.

The V and J genes are TRBV20-1 and TRBJ1-2; D ambiguous. Germline V gives CDR1 DFQATT, CDR2 SNEGSKA (reference sequence). Trimming took 6 bases from V and 4 from J, leaving 15 bases between them. The CDR3 length is 13 residues. The CDR3 spells CSARNPPGYGYTF. The CDR3 DNA sequence: TGCAGTGCCCGTAACCCCCCTGGCTATGGCTACACCTTC.

This sequence joins TRBV24-1 and TRBJ2-2; D remains unclear. V was clipped by 4 bases and J by 5 bases, with 4 bases between them. The length of the CDR3 is 12 residues. Germline CDR1 reads KGHDR; CDR2 reads SFDVKD. CDR3 loop: CATSEQTGELFF. DNA of the CDR3: TGTGCCACCAGTGAGCAGACCGGGGAGCTGTTTTTT.

V is TRBV28 and J is TRBJ2-5; a possible D gene is TRBD1 (5 bases). The CDR3 runs 14 residues. The V gene lost 3 bases and the J gene lost 5 bases, with 13 bases spanning the gap. Germline CDR1 is MDHEN and CDR2 is SYDVKM. CDR3 amino acids: CASSFWTRQETQYF. In DNA form, the CDR3 reads TGTGCCAGCAGTTTTTGGACCCGACAGGAGACCCAGTACTTC.

V is TRBV18 and J is TRBJ2-5; D gene unclear. Trimming cost V 3 bases and J 5 bases, with 10 bases left between them. The germline CDR1 and CDR2 sequences are KGHSH and LQKENI. This CDR3 has 13 amino acids. In DNA form, the CDR3 reads TGTGCCAGCTCACCTCCCACATTGGAGACCCAGTACTTC. Its translation is CASSPPTLETQYF. Combining the CDR3 with reference TRBV18 and TRBJ2-5 gives the whole variable domain NAGVMQNPRHLVRRRGQEARLRCSPMKGHSHVYWYRQLPEEGLKFMVYLQKENIIDESGMPKERFSAEFPKEGPSILRIQQVVRGDSAAYFCASSPPTLETQYFGPGTRLLVL.

The chain is built from TRBV5-6 and TRBJ2-2, with TRBD1 as a possible D gene (6 bases). Trimming took 4 bases from V and 7 from J, leaving 14 bases between them. Germline CDR1 reads SGHDT; CDR2 reads YYEEEE. This CDR3 is built from 14 residues. CDR3 sequence: CASSRSGVLGELFF. In nucleotides, the CDR3 is TGTGCCAGCAGCCGATCAGGGGTCCTCGGGGAGCTGTTTTTT.

In its sample, this clonotype was seen a few times. The chain is built from TRBV12-3 or TRBV12-4 and TRBJ2-7, with a tentative D call TRBD1 (6 bases). Trimming took off 2 bases at V and 5 bases at J, with 16 bases between the two ends. There are 15 residues in the CDR3. CDR3 coding DNA: TGTGCCAGCAGTTTAAGGCCCACAGGGTTAAACGAGCAGTACTTC. As protein: CASSLRPTGLNEQYF.

The chain employs TRBV7-9 and TRBJ2-2, with TRBD2 as a possible D gene (5 bases). V was cut by 2 bases and J by 5 bases, with 12 bases left in between. This CDR3 has 15 amino acids. Germline-derived CDR1 and CDR2 are SEHNR and FQNEAQ (reference sequence). The CDR3 is CASSLTRKLTGELFF. The DNA of the CDR3 is TGTGCCAGCAGCTTAACTAGGAAGCTAACCGGGGAGCTGTTTTTT.